These 31 T cell receptor beta chains came from one sample sequenced in a study of blood T cells in healthy people across ages. PCR was performed a second time for about 7 to 12 cycles using a sample-barcoded 5' primer and a J-beta primer mix. TCRdb re-derived calls from the 5' RACE reads in MiXCR, one entry per CDR3 protein. This sample carries roughly 1.5 million distinct CDR3 sequences, about 42% of them seen once, and the ten largest clones take around 4%. The material sequenced was blood. Receptor source: a woman aged 18-35 years in good health.

In its sample, this clonotype was seen a few times. This chain connects TRBV24-1 to TRBJ2-5, with D maybe TRBD1 (6 bases). Germline assignment: CDR1 KGHDR and CDR2 SFDVKD. The V and J ends lost 5 bases and 3 bases respectively, with 9 bases between them. The CDR3 spans 13 residues. The CDR3 is CATSGAGEETQYF. As DNA, the CDR3 is TGTGCCACCAGTGGGGCAGGGGAAGAGACCCAGTACTTC.

This chain uses TRBV20-1 with TRBJ2-1; D gene unclear. This CDR3 region has 16 residues. Germline assignment: CDR1 DFQATT and CDR2 SNEGSKA (reference sequence). V dropped 3 bases and J dropped 0 bases, with 15 bases sitting between them. The DNA of the CDR3 is TGCAGTGCTAGTCGGAAATTGTCGGGCTCCTACAATGAGCAGTTCTTC. Its translation is CSASRKLSGSYNEQFF.

The chain joins TRBV5-1 to TRBJ2-3, with a weak D call TRBD1 (5 bases). The CDR3 covers 16 residues. Germline V CDR1 and CDR2: SGHRS, YFSETQ. With 3 bases removed from V and 2 bases from J, the gap between germline ends came to 16 bases. Here the CDR3 DNA reads TGCGCCAGCAGCTCCGACCTCCAGGGTTCCACAGATACGCAGTATTTT. Translating it yields CASSSDLQGSTDTQYF.

This chain uses TRBV12-3 or TRBV12-4 with TRBJ2-3, with 7 bases matching TRBD2. Losses at the gene ends were 7 bases for V and 2 bases for J; bases not matched to a gene: 12. The CDR3 loop spans 16 amino acids. The CDR3 DNA reads as TGTGCCAGCAAAATCCCCTTTGGGAGGGCCACAGATACGCAGTATTTT. This codes for CASKIPFGRATDTQYF.

For the CDR3, the DNA is TGCGCCAGCAGCAAACACCGCAGGGAGCCGCAGTATTTT. Protein: CASSKHRREPQYF. J is TRBJ2-3 and V is TRBV4-3, with D perhaps being TRBD1 or TRBD2 (5 bases each). The CDR3 length is 13 residues. From germline, CDR1 is LGHNA and CDR2 YSLEER. Trimming took 5 bases from V and 10 from J, leaving 16 bases between them.

The chain has TRBV4-1 and TRBJ1-4; no clear D. This CDR3 contains 13 residues. The V end was cut by 2 bases, the J end by 3 bases, with 4 bases between. Germline CDR1 is MGHRA and CDR2 is YSYEKL. This CDR3 reads CASSQIPNEKLFF. The CDR3 DNA reads as TGCGCCAGCAGCCAAATCCCTAATGAAAAACTGTTTTTT.

This clonotype was observed a few times. This chain links TRBV3-1 with TRBJ2-5; no clear D. The germline V gene encodes CDR1 LGHDT and CDR2 YNNKEL (reference sequence). V was pared by 1 base and J by 2 bases, with 14 bases between. This CDR3 has 16 residues. The CDR3 loop is CASSQAQINRQETQYF. The DNA for the CDR3 is TGTGCCAGCAGCCAAGCTCAAATTAACCGTCAAGAGACCCAGTACTTC.

The chain couples TRBV28 to TRBJ1-3, with 7 bases fitting TRBD1. The CDR3 consists of 13 residues. V lost 7 bases, J lost 4 bases, and 4 bases stayed unmatched. The germline gives CDR1 MDHEN, CDR2 SYDVKM. The CDR3 spells CASIGTAGNTIYF. DNA of the CDR3: TGTGCCAGCATCGGGACAGCCGGAAACACCATATATTTT.

There are a few counts of this clonotype. The chain carries TRBV6-1 and TRBJ1-4, with 9 positions matching TRBD1. The germline V gene has CDR1 MNHNS and CDR2 SASEGT. The CDR3 is 14 amino acids. V lost 6 bases to trimming and J lost 7 bases; unmatched junction nucleotides: 6. CDR3 DNA: TGTGCCAGCAGGGACAGGGGAGGTAGTGAAAAACTGTTTTTT. As protein: CASRDRGGSEKLFF.

This clonotype was counted a few times. The J gene is TRBJ1-4, the V gene TRBV9; tentative D call: TRBD1 (6 bases). V shed 6 bases and J shed 6 bases, with 21 bases lying between them. CDR3 length equals 16 residues. The germline gives CDR1 SGDLS, CDR2 YYNGEE. DNA for the CDR3: TGTGCCAGCAACCCGGGAGGGGGGGGTAGTGATGAAAAACTGTTTTTT. Protein product: CASNPGGGGSDEKLFF. Filled out from reference TRBV9 and TRBJ1-4, the complete variable domain reads DSGVTQTPKHLITATGQRVTLRCSPRSGDLSVYWYQQSLDQGLQFLIQYYNGEERAKGNILERFSAQQFPDLHSELNLSSLELGDSALYFCASNPGGGGSDEKLFFGSGTQLSVL.

The gene calls are TRBV5-1 and TRBJ2-3, with 7 bases identical to TRBD1. Germline CDR1 SGHRS, CDR2 YFSETQ. The CDR3 consists of 19 residues. V lost 1 base, J lost 2 bases, and 16 bases stayed unmatched. The CDR3 sequence: CASSLISMTVTGFTDTQYF. The CDR3 DNA reads TGCGCCAGCAGCTTGATATCTATGACCGTGACAGGGTTCACAGATACGCAGTATTTT.

The chain has TRBV9 and TRBJ1-2, with 10 bases aligning to TRBD1. CDR1 and CDR2 from the germline V gene are SGDLS and YYNGEE. CDR3 length: 15 residues. Trimming at V came to 4 bases and at J to 3 bases, leaving 6 bases not matched to a gene. In DNA form, the CDR3 reads TGTGCCAGCAGCTCTACCGGACAGGGGGACTATGGCTACACCTTC. This sequence encodes CASSSTGQGDYGYTF.

This sequence joins TRBV10-3 and TRBJ2-5, with 8 nucleotides matching TRBD2. CDR3 length: 14 amino acids. CDR1 is ENHRY and CDR2 is SYGVKD in the germline V gene. V trimming: 6 bases; J trimming: 3 bases; junction bases outside the gene matches: 6. DNA of the CDR3: TGTGCCATCAGCCAAGGACTAGCAGAAGAGACCCAGTACTTC. It codes for CAISQGLAEETQYF.

There are many counts of this clonotype. This sequence joins TRBV9 and TRBJ2-1; the D is unclear. The CDR3 has 15 amino acids. V was cut by 0 bases and J by 1 base, with 8 bases left in between. In germline, CDR1 is SGDLS, CDR2 YYNGEE. In DNA, the CDR3 is TGTGCCAGCAGCGTAGCCGGTTATTCCTACAATGAGCAGTTCTTC. Amino acids: CASSVAGYSYNEQFF.

V is TRBV20-1 and J is TRBJ2-7, with D possibly being TRBD1 or TRBD2 (6 bases each). Germline loops: CDR1 DFQATT, CDR2 SNEGSKA (reference sequence). V was trimmed by 0 bases and J by 1 base, leaving 13 bases between them. CDR3 length equals 15 residues. As DNA, the CDR3 is TGCAGTGCTAGAGACTCGGGGGCAGGGTCCTACGAGCAGTACTTC. It translates to CSARDSGAGSYEQYF.

This clonotype was seen more than once but under ten times. This rearrangement joins TRBV20-1 to TRBJ2-7; weak D call: TRBD2 (6 bases). This CDR3 has 12 residues. V gave up 4 bases and J gave up 4 bases, with 11 bases separating them. Germline V gives CDR1 DFQATT, CDR2 SNEGSKA (reference sequence). The CDR3: CSATPGEYEQYF. CDR3 DNA: TGCAGTGCTACTCCGGGGGAGTACGAGCAGTACTTC.

This clonotype turned up a few times. V is TRBV7-9 and J is TRBJ2-1, with a possible D match to TRBD2 (7 bases). V lost 2 bases, J lost 6 bases, and 20 bases lay in between. CDR1 and CDR2 (germline): SEHNR, FQNEAQ (reference sequence). CDR3 length: 17 amino acids. The CDR3 region is CASSLHRGGWYFNEQFF. Written as DNA, the CDR3 is TGTGCCAGCAGCTTACACCGCGGGGGCTGGTATTTCAATGAGCAGTTCTTC.

This chain links TRBV12-3 or TRBV12-4 with TRBJ1-2; TRBD1 matches 7 bases. This CDR3 comprises 15 residues. The V and J ends lost 8 bases and 6 bases, in that order; junction bases with no gene match: 15. The CDR3 bases are TGTGCCAGCGTCCTATCCAGGGGGGCGGGGGATGGCTACACCTTC. This gives the protein CASVLSRGAGDGYTF.

V is TRBV6-2 or TRBV6-3 and J is TRBJ1-6, with D tentatively TRBD1 (5 bases). This CDR3 has 19 residues. Germline V gene sequence: CDR1 MNHEY, CDR2 SVGEGT. V lost 7 bases, J lost 2 bases, and 24 bases lay in between. The CDR3 loop is CASNPWTPTRGAYNSPLHF. CDR3 bases: TGTGCCAGCAATCCTTGGACACCCACAAGGGGTGCCTATAATTCACCCCTCCACTTT.

This sequence joins TRBV10-3 and TRBJ1-1, with D maybe TRBD1 (6 bases). This CDR3 is 12 amino acids long. Trimming stripped 8 bases from V and 5 bases from J, with 12 bases between. The germline V gene encodes CDR1 ENHRY and CDR2 SYGVKD. The CDR3 loop reads CAISTTGTEAFF. The CDR3 DNA reads as TGTGCCATCTCTACGACAGGAACTGAAGCTTTCTTT.

This chain uses TRBV9 with TRBJ1-1, with TRBD1 identical over 8 bases. The CDR3 extends over 14 amino acids. The ends lost 4 bases at V and 4 bases at J; junction bases unmatched: 6. Germline V gene sequence: CDR1 SGDLS, CDR2 YYNGEE. The CDR3 reads CASSNGQGGTEAFF. CDR3 sequence (DNA): TGTGCCAGCAGCAACGGACAGGGTGGCACTGAAGCTTTCTTT.

V gene TRBV7-9 combines with J gene TRBJ2-5, with D possibly matching TRBD1 (6 bases). Trimming removed 1 base from V and 4 bases from J, with 13 bases in between. Looked up from germline, CDR1 is SEHNR and CDR2 is FQNEAQ (reference sequence). The CDR3 is 15 amino acids. CDR3 nucleotide sequence: TGTGCCAGCAGCTTAGGCCACAGGGTAGCAGAGACCCAGTACTTC. It codes for CASSLGHRVAETQYF.

This clonotype came up a few times. At one boundary the junction diverges from the germline segment, which might be a read error. The rearrangement uses TRBV20-1 and TRBJ2-3; weak D call: TRBD2 (6 bases). Looked up from germline, CDR1 is DFQATT and CDR2 is SNEGSKA (reference sequence). CDR3 length: 13 residues. CDR3 sequence: CSVNTGDSDTQYF. CDR3 nucleotide sequence: TGCAGTGTTAATACGGGGGACTCAGATACACAGTATTTT.

This chain links TRBV24-1 with TRBJ1-4, with unresolved D. The length of the CDR3 is 13 residues. The germline gives CDR1 KGHDR, CDR2 SFDVKD. Trimming removed 3 bases at V and 13 bases at J, with 14 bases between. The CDR3 coding sequence is TGTGCCACCAGTGATCCCCTCCGTGGAATACTGTTTTTT. Its protein product is CATSDPLRGILFF.

This chain connects TRBV30 to TRBJ1-2; D unresolved. CDR1 and CDR2 from the germline V gene are GTSNPN and SVGIG (reference sequence). Trimming pared 2 bases from V and 4 bases from J, leaving 11 bases between. This CDR3 has 13 amino acids. DNA of the CDR3: TGTGCCTGGAGTACGGGAGGGATCTATGGCTACACCTTC. It encodes CAWSTGGIYGYTF.

The gene calls are TRBV4-3 and TRBJ2-1; 9 bases agree with TRBD2. Germline CDR1 reads LGHNA; CDR2 reads YSLEER. V lost 4 bases and J lost 7; bases outside the gene matches: 14. The length of the CDR3 is 17 residues. CDR3 residues: CASSLHGRGGPGNEQFF. The CDR3 DNA reads as TGCGCCAGCAGCCTCCATGGGCGGGGGGGCCCAGGGAATGAGCAGTTCTTC.

V is TRBV7-2 and J is TRBJ2-5, with 15 positions matching TRBD2. The CDR3 is 16 amino acids. In germline, CDR1 is SGHTA, CDR2 FQGNSA. J was trimmed by 3 bases and V by 5 bases; bases with no gene match: 4. The DNA of the CDR3 is TGTGCCAGCAGCGTCGGACTAGCGGGGGGGGAAGAGACCCAGTACTTC. Protein sequence: CASSVGLAGGEETQYF. Drawing the rest from reference TRBV7-2 and TRBJ2-5, the complete variable domain is GAGVSQSPSNKVTEKGKDVELRCDPISGHTALYWYRQSLGQGLEFLIYFQGNSAPDKSGLPSDRFSAERTGGSVSTLTIQRTQQEDSAVYLCASSVGLAGGEETQYFGPGTRLLVL.

V usage is TRBV12-3 or TRBV12-4 and J usage is TRBJ2-1, with 7 positions matching TRBD1. The V segment lost 4 bases and the J segment 6 bases; nucleotides outside the gene matches: 12. This CDR3 has 16 residues. CDR3: CASSSGTDWVGNEQFF. CDR3 DNA sequence: TGTGCCAGCAGTTCTGGGACAGATTGGGTGGGCAATGAGCAGTTCTTC.

As regards this clonotype: At one end the junction does not follow the germline gene, possibly because of a read error. In DNA, the CDR3 is TGTGCCAGCAGCTTGTTGGGACAGGTATACAATGGGCAGTTCTTC. Residues: CASSLLGQVYNGQFF. J is TRBJ2-1 and V is TRBV11-2, with 8 bases aligning to TRBD1. Germline V gene data show CDR1 as SGHAT and CDR2 as FQNNGV. This CDR3 comprises 15 residues.

The chain employs TRBV19 and TRBJ2-1, with a possible D match to TRBD1 (6 bases). The germline CDR1 and CDR2 sequences are LNHDA and SQIVND (reference sequence). V was trimmed by 6 bases and J by 4 bases, leaving 10 bases between them. The CDR3 loop spans 13 amino acids. CDR3 sequence: CASRWGHYNEQFF. CDR3 bases: TGTGCCAGTAGATGGGGGCATTACAATGAGCAGTTCTTC.

This chain links TRBV10-3 with TRBJ1-2, with D uncertain. This CDR3 is built from 14 residues. The germline V and J ends were trimmed by 5 bases and 6 bases, with 16 bases remaining between them. Germline CDR1 reads ENHRY; CDR2 reads SYGVKD. This chain's CDR3 is CAISTPQLGDGYTF. The DNA for the CDR3 is TGTGCCATCAGTACCCCCCAGTTGGGCGATGGCTACACCTTC.